One T cell receptor beta chain is described in this entry. CDR3 length: 14 residues. Germline V gene lookup returns CDR1 SGHRS and CDR2 YFSETQ. Between the trimmed V and J ends, which lost 0 bases and 5 bases, there was a span of 12 bases. This specimen comes from a study of memory CD4+ T cells and cytomegalovirus serostatus. About the study: Donors were healthy Belgian adults, 10 or so CMV seropositive and fewer than 30 seronegative.

TCRdb keeps only in-frame clones here, not all; method: immunoSEQ multiplex PCR. The sample lists approximately 46,000 clones; roughly 80% were seen once. The sort gate was single viable CD3+CD4+CD8-CD45RO+ cells for memory CD4+ T cells. This rearrangement joins TRBV5-1 to TRBJ2-7; no firm D call. Specimen: memory CD4+ T cells from blood. This TCR came from an adult in good health and CMV-seronegative. In DNA form, the CDR3 reads TGCGCCAGCAGCTTGGTTACGGCTACCGACGAGCAGTACTTC. Translation: CASSLVTATDEQYF.